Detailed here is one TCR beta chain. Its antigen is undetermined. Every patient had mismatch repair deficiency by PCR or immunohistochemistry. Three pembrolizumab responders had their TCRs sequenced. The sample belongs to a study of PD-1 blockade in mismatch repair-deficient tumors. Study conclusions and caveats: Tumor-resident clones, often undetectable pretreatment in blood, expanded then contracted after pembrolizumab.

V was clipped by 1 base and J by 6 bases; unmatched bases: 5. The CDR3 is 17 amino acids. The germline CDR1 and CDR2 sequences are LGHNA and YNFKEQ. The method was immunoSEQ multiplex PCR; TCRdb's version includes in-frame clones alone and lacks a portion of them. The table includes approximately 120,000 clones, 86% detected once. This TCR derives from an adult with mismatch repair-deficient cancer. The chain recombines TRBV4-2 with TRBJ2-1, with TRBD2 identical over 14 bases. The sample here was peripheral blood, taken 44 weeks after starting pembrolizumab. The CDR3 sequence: CASSQVSGTSGSNEQFF. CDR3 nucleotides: TGTGCCAGCAGCCAAGTTTCCGGGACTAGCGGGAGCAATGAGCAGTTCTTC.